This TCR beta chain was found in a study of T cell responses to AZD1222 COVID-19 vaccine. The assay was immunoSEQ multiplex PCR, and TCRdb's table has in-frame clones only and misses some. The sample includes some 150,000 clones, 88% of them seen just once. In the case of this clone: Its specificity is not known.

The germline V gene encodes CDR1 SGHRS and CDR2 YFSETQ. V lost 0 bases to trimming and J lost 2 bases; unmatched junction nucleotides: 4. CDR3 size: 16 residues. Study outcomes and limitations: Reportedly, nearly half the spike-specific TCRs target unmutated variant regions. Vaccine-related CD4 TCRs covered spike, predominating at 160-218 and 743-854.

This sample comprised peripheral blood, obtained on day 0 of AZD1222 vaccination. This TCR was sampled from an adult in good health. The rearrangement uses TRBV5-1 and TRBJ2-7; TRBD2 agrees at 11 bases. This chain's CDR3 is CASSLGLAGRAYEQYF. The CDR3 DNA sequence: TGCGCCAGCAGCTTGGGACTAGCGGGACGGGCCTACGAGCAGTACTTC.